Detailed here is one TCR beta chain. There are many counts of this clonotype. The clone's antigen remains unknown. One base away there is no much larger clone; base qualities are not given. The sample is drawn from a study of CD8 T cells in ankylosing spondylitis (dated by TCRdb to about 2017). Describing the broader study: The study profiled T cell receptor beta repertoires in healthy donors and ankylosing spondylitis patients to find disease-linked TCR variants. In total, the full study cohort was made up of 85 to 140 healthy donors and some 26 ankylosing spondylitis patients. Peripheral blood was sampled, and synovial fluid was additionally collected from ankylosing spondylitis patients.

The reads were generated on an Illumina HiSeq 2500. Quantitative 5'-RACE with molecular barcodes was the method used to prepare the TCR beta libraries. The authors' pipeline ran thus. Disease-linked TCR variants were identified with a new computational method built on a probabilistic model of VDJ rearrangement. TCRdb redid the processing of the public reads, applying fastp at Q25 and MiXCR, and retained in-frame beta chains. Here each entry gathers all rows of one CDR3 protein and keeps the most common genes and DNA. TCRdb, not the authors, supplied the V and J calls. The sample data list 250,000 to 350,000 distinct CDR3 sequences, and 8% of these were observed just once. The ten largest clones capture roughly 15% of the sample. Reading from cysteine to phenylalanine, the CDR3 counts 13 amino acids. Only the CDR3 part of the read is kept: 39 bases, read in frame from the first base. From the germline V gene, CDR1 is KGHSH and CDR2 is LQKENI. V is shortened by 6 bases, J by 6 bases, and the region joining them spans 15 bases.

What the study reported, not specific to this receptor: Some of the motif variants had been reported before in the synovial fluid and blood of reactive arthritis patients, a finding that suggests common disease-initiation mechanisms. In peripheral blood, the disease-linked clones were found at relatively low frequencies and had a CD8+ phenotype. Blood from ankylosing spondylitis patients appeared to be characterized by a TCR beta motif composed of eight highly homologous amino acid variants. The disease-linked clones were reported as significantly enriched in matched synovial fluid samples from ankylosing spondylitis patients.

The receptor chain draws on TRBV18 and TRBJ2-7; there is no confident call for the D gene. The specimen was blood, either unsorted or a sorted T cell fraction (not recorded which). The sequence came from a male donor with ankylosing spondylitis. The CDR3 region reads CASSGLGEGEQYF. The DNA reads TGTGCCAGCTCCGGGTTAGGAGAAGGCGAGCAGTACTTC.